The 12 T cell receptor beta chains reported below all come from one sample, sequenced in a study of blood T cell repertoires in COVID-19. Sequenced by immunoSEQ multiplex PCR; TCRdb stores in-frame clones only, minus some. Of about 140,000 clones listed, approximately 80% are singletons. The sample taken for sequencing was PBMCs or T cells enriched from blood (not recorded which). Every receptor here comes from a woman in her late teens or twenties who had been exposed to COVID-19.

The chain carries TRBV11-3 and TRBJ2-2; D is ambiguous. Germline CDR1 reads SGHNT; CDR2 reads YENEEA. V was clipped by 5 bases and J by 6 bases, with 10 bases between them. This CDR3 is built from 13 residues. CDR3 in amino acids: CASSPRSAGELFF. The CDR3 DNA reads as TGTGCCAGCAGCCCGCGGTCTGCCGGGGAGCTGTTTTTT. The variable domain in full, completed from reference TRBV11-3 and TRBJ2-2, reads EAGVVQSPRYKIIEKKQPVAFWCNPISGHNTLYWYLQNLGQGPELLIRYENEEAVDDSQLPKDRFSAERLKGVDSTLKIQPAELGDSAVYLCASSPRSAGELFFGEGSRLTVL.

This clone has only one observation. The chain recombines TRBV4-1 with TRBJ2-7; D might be TRBD2 (5 bases). Trimming took off 1 base at V and 6 bases at J, with 19 bases between the two ends. CDR1 is MGHRA, CDR2 YSYEKL, per germline. The CDR3 totals 16 residues. The CDR3 loop reads CASSQAPRGTFGEQYF. As DNA, the CDR3 is TGCGCCAGCAGCCAAGCCCCCCGGGGAACTTTCGGCGAGCAGTACTTC.

This chain uses TRBV15 with TRBJ1-2; D gene ambiguous. CDR1 and CDR2 (germline): LNHNV, YYDKDF (reference sequence). V was pared by 1 base and J by 8 bases, with 8 bases between. The CDR3 totals 12 residues. The CDR3, as DNA: TGTGCCACCAGCAGAGGCCAGAACGGCTACACCTTC. Encoded protein: CATSRGQNGYTF.

The chain links TRBV27 to TRBJ1-1; D unresolved. Germline CDR1 reads MNHEY; CDR2 reads SMNVEV (reference sequence). The CDR3 loop spans 13 amino acids. The ends were cut back, 4 bases at V and 4 bases at J, with 10 bases in the middle. This CDR3 reads CASSYIMATEAFF. CDR3 DNA: TGTGCCAGCAGTTACATTATGGCCACTGAAGCTTTCTTT.

This chain connects TRBV4-3 to TRBJ2-1, with D perhaps matching TRBD2 (6 bases). The V and J ends lost 1 base and 0 bases respectively, with 16 bases between them. The CDR3 is 18 amino acids. Germline V gives CDR1 LGHNA, CDR2 YSLEER. CDR3 coding DNA: TGCGCCAGCAGCCAAGGGAGGGGTCTGGCCTTCTCCTACAATGAGCAGTTCTTC. As protein: CASSQGRGLAFSYNEQFF.

This clone showed up just a few times. The V call is TRBV30, the J call TRBJ2-5, with TRBD2 matching over 9 bases. V was clipped by 8 bases and J by 4 bases; unmatched bases: 17. Germline CDR1 and CDR2: GTSNPN and SVGIG (reference sequence). The CDR3 spans 16 residues. Here the CDR3 DNA reads TGTGCCGGACATAGCGGGAGCGTGGGCCTCCGAGAGACCCAGTACTTC. Its translation: CAGHSGSVGLRETQYF. Drawing the rest from reference TRBV30 and TRBJ2-5, the complete variable domain is SQTIHQWPATLVQPVGSPLSLECTVEGTSNPNLYWYRQAAGRGLQLLFYSVGIGQISSEVPQNLSASRPQDRQFILSSKKLLLSDSGFYLCAGHSGSVGLRETQYFGPGTRLLVL.

The J gene is TRBJ2-1, the V gene TRBV9, with a tentative D call TRBD1 (5 bases). The CDR3 loop spans 17 amino acids. From germline, CDR1 is SGDLS and CDR2 YYNGEE. V dropped 3 bases and J dropped 2 bases, with 18 bases sitting between them. The CDR3 region is CASSGGVGVLAYNEQFF. Written as DNA, the CDR3 is TGTGCCAGCAGCGGCGGTGTAGGGGTCTTGGCCTACAATGAGCAGTTCTTC.

The chain couples TRBV28 to TRBJ2-5; no definite D call. Deletions cut 2 bases from V and 1 base from J, with 14 bases between. This CDR3 is 16 amino acids long. Germline V gives CDR1 MDHEN, CDR2 SYDVKM. CDR3 sequence: CASSLITRLVQETQYF. CDR3 sequence (DNA): TGTGCCAGCAGTTTAATTACCCGGTTAGTCCAAGAGACCCAGTACTTC. The full variable domain, with the rest looked up from reference TRBV28 and TRBJ2-5, is DVKVTQSSRYLVKRTGEKVFLECVQDMDHENMFWYRQDPGLGLRLIYFSYDVKMKEKGDIPEGYSVSREKKERFSLILESASTNQTSMYLCASSLITRLVQETQYFGPGTRLLVL.

In its sample, this clone was seen a few times. The chain carries TRBV30 and TRBJ1-2; D remains ambiguous. The CDR3 length is 13 residues. Germline V gives CDR1 GTSNPN, CDR2 SVGIG (reference sequence). V was shortened by 3 bases and J by 5 bases, with 13 bases between the two germline ends. CDR3 nucleotide sequence: TGTGCCTGGAGCACTAGAGAACTGTATGGCTACACCTTC. It specifies CAWSTRELYGYTF.

The chain joins TRBV3-1 (or the pseudogene TRBV3-2) to TRBJ1-4; TRBD1 matches at 9 bases. Germline CDR1 and CDR2: LGHDT and YNNKEL (reference sequence). CDR3 size: 16 residues. The J segment lost 0 bases and the V segment lost 6 bases, leaving 5 bases of the junction unmatched. CDR3 sequence (DNA): TGTGCCAGCAGACAGGGGGCAGGAGCAACTAATGAAAAACTGTTTTTT. Its translation is CASRQGAGATNEKLFF.

The chain employs TRBV5-4 and TRBJ1-6, with D possibly TRBD1 on 5 matching bases. This CDR3 comprises 14 residues. Per the germline V gene, CDR1 is SGHNT and CDR2 is YYREEE (reference sequence). Trimming took 3 bases from V and 5 from J, leaving 9 bases between them. The CDR3 loop is CASSSRQNNSPLHF. CDR3 bases: TGTGCCAGCAGCTCCCGACAGAATAATTCACCCCTCCACTTT.

The chain uses TRBV7-8 and TRBJ2-7; TRBD1 aligns across 8 bases. From germline, CDR1 is SGHVS and CDR2 FQNEAQ. There are 16 residues in the CDR3. The junction had 9 bases not matched to a gene; V was cut back by 3 bases and J by 2 bases. CDR3: CASSFLSGGDAYEQYF. CDR3 coding DNA: TGTGCCAGCAGCTTTCTATCAGGGGGCGACGCCTACGAGCAGTACTTC. Drawing the rest from reference TRBV7-8 and TRBJ2-7, the complete variable domain is GAGVSQSPRYKVAKRGQDVALRCDPISGHVSLFWYQQALGQGPEFLTYFQNEAQLDKSGLPSDRFFAERPEGSVSTLKIQRTQQEDSAVYLCASSFLSGGDAYEQYFGPGTRLTVT.